The T cell receptor beta chain under discussion was sequenced for a study of blood T cell repertoires in COVID-19. The overall study: Acute-phase and convalescent COVID-19 samples originated in the United States, Italy and Spain. Sources were T cells, B-cell-depleted T cells, or PBMCs; the material itself was cDNA or gDNA.

The repertoire was sequenced with immunoSEQ multiplex PCR; TCRdb's copy has only in-frame clones and lacks some. This table holds 55,000 to 95,000 clones, 81% found once. Germline V lookup: CDR1 SGHVS, CDR2 FQNEAQ. This CDR3 has 16 residues. Losses at the gene ends were 3 bases for V and 8 bases for J; bases not matched to a gene: 13. The origin of this receptor is a woman aged 65 to 85 with acute or convalescent COVID-19. The sequenced sample was peripheral blood. This chain uses TRBV7-8 with TRBJ1-2, with 9 bases identical to TRBD1. In nucleotides, the CDR3 is TGTGCCAGCAGCTTCTCCAGGACAGGGGAAAGGGAGGGCTACACCTTC. As protein: CASSFSRTGEREGYTF.